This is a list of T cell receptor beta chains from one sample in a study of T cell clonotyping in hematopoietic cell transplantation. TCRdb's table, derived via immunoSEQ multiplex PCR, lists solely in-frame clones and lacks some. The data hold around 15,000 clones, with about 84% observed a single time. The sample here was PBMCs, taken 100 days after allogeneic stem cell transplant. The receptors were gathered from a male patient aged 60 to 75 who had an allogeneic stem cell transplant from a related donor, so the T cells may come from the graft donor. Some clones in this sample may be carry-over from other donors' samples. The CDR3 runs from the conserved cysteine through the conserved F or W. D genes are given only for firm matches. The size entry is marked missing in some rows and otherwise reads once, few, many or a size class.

DNA: TGTGCCAGCAGTGAAGCTCCTAGCGGGGGGGCCGGGGAGCTGTTTTTT
CDR3: CASSEAPSGGAGELFF
J: TRBJ2-2
D: TRBD2
size: .
V: TRBV2

DNA: TGTGCCATCCCGTCGAACGAGGGGGATGAAAAACTGTTTTTT
CDR3: CAIPSNEGDEKLFF
J: TRBJ1-4
D: .
size: .
V: TRBV5-4

DNA: TGTGCCAGCAAGGATAGGGGGCTCGACACCGGGGAGCTGTTTTTT
CDR3: CASKDRGLDTGELFF
J: TRBJ2-2
D: TRBD1
size: once
V: TRBV5-4

DNA: TGCGCCAGCAGCCCCGGGACAGGGGTCTACGAGCAGTACTTC
CDR3: CASSPGTGVYEQYF
J: TRBJ2-7
D: TRBD1
size: .
V: TRBV4-1

DNA: TGTGCCAGCAGCGGGTGGCAGGGGAAGGGTGGCACTGAAGCTTTCTTT
CDR3: CASSGWQGKGGTEAFF
J: TRBJ1-1
D: .
size: .
V: TRBV9

DNA: TGCGCCAGCAGCCATCGGACAGGGTTCAATCAGCCCCAGCATTTT
CDR3: CASSHRTGFNQPQHF
J: TRBJ1-5
D: TRBD1
size: .
V: TRBV4-3

DNA: TGTGCCAGCAGCTTGGCCTTAGGTGAAGCTTTCTTT
CDR3: CASSLALGEAFF
J: TRBJ1-1
D: .
size: .
V: TRBV5-4

DNA: TGTGCCAGCAGTTTTTTCAGGGGGAGCACTGAAGCTTTCTTT
CDR3: CASSFFRGSTEAFF
J: TRBJ1-1
D: TRBD1
size: .
V: TRBV6-5

DNA: TGCGCCAGCAGTCAATCGAGTGTGGGCGAGTGGACTGAAGCTTTCTTT
CDR3: CASSQSSVGEWTEAFF
J: TRBJ1-1
D: .
size: .
V: TRBV23-1

DNA: TGTGCCAGCAGCTTAGCAAGTCCGGGACAGGGGGCTGGAAGAATGCCCCAGCATTTT
CDR3: CASSLASPGQGAGRMPQHF
J: TRBJ1-5
D: TRBD1
size: .
V: TRBV7-2

DNA: TGTGCCAGCAGCCCCGGCGGGGGGCGAGGGGCCAACGTCCTGACTTTC
CDR3: CASSPGGGRGANVLTF
J: TRBJ2-6
D: TRBD2
size: .
V: TRBV11-3